These 29 T cell receptor beta chains were sequenced from one sample in a study of monozygotic twins with inflammatory bowel disease. TCRdb reprocessed the 5' RACE reads and stores each CDR3 protein as one record, lacking DNA. The sample table includes roughly 150,000 distinct CDR3 sequences. The specimen was blood. The receptors originated from a human donor with ulcerative colitis or Crohn's disease, or a healthy co-twin of an affected twin (not recorded which).

The V gene is TRBV5-1, the J gene TRBJ2-1; the TRBD1 assignment by TCRdb is unverifiable without DNA. This CDR3 is 17 amino acids long. Germline loops: CDR1 SGHRS, CDR2 YFSETQ. The CDR3 is CASSLARQGSSYNEQFF.

V usage is TRBV7-2 and J usage is TRBJ2-3; the D call from TCRdb, TRBD1, cannot be confirmed without DNA. Germline CDR1 is SGHTA and CDR2 is FQGNSA. CDR3 size: 16 residues. The CDR3 loop is CASSYGPGGSTDTQYF.

The gene calls are TRBV5-1 and TRBJ2-7; the D call from TCRdb, TRBD1, cannot be confirmed without DNA. Per the germline V gene, CDR1 is SGHRS and CDR2 is YFSETQ. The CDR3 extends over 13 amino acids. CDR3 protein: CASSRDRANEQYF. Based on the CDR3 plus reference TRBV5-1 and TRBJ2-7, the full variable domain is KAGVTQTPRYLIKTRGQQVTLSCSPISGHRSVSWYQQTPGQGLQFLFEYFSETQRNKGNFPGRFSGRQFSNSRSEMNVSTLELGDSALYLCASSRDRANEQYFGPGTRLTVT.

The chain has TRBV5-1 and TRBJ2-2. Germline CDR1 SGHRS, CDR2 YFSETQ. This CDR3 is 13 amino acids long. The CDR3 loop is CASSLEVSGELFF.

The gene calls are TRBV18 and TRBJ1-1; TCRdb names TRBD1, which stays unverified in the absence of DNA. Germline CDR1 reads KGHSH; CDR2 reads LQKENI. The CDR3 spans 18 residues. The CDR3: CASSPLGQGAGGHTEAFF.

The gene calls are TRBV5-1 and TRBJ1-1; TCRdb's D call of TRBD1 is untestable without DNA. Germline-derived CDR1 and CDR2 are SGHRS and YFSETQ. The CDR3 runs 15 residues. This chain's CDR3 is CASSVRQGGDTEAFF. Full variable domain (missing parts from reference TRBV5-1 and TRBJ1-1): KAGVTQTPRYLIKTRGQQVTLSCSPISGHRSVSWYQQTPGQGLQFLFEYFSETQRNKGNFPGRFSGRQFSNSRSEMNVSTLELGDSALYLCASSVRQGGDTEAFFGQGTRLTVV.

The rearrangement uses TRBV3-1 and TRBJ2-1. CDR3 size: 14 residues. Germline V CDR1 and CDR2: LGHDT, YNNKEL (reference sequence). The CDR3 reads CASSPTSAYNEQFF.

CDR3 sequence: CASSYSRAGNYGYTF. This chain links TRBV6-5 with TRBJ1-2. The CDR3 is made up of 15 amino acids. Germline assignment: CDR1 MNHEY and CDR2 SVGAGI.

V is TRBV28 and J is TRBJ1-2. CDR1 and CDR2 (germline): MDHEN, SYDVKM. This CDR3 region has 12 residues. CDR3: CASRGLIYGYTF.

The chain combines TRBV6-5 with TRBJ1-3. Germline CDR1 is MNHEY and CDR2 is SVGAGI. The CDR3 consists of 14 residues. Here the CDR3 reads CASSYDMPGNTIYF.

V gene TRBV11-2 combines with J gene TRBJ2-5; as DNA is missing, the TRBD1 call by TCRdb cannot be tested. The CDR3 length is 16 residues. Germline CDR1 SGHAT, CDR2 FQNNGV. The CDR3 spells CASSSRGLSYQETQYF.

The chain links TRBV24-1 to TRBJ2-1; TCRdb proposes TRBD1, but this gene call is untestable without DNA. The V gene's germline CDR1 is KGHDR and CDR2 SFDVKD. The CDR3 length is 14 residues. The CDR3 sequence: CATRGKQGTAKQFF.

The rearrangement uses TRBV6-5 and TRBJ1-6. The CDR3 loop spans 15 amino acids. Germline CDR1 is MNHEY and CDR2 is SVGAGI. The CDR3: CASSYSRQWNSPLHF.

The V gene is TRBV7-2, the J gene TRBJ2-1; the D call from TCRdb, TRBD2, cannot be confirmed without DNA. CDR3 length equals 15 residues. CDR1 is SGHTA and CDR2 is FQGNSA in the germline V gene. The CDR3 sequence is CASSPSFSSYNEQFF. The complete variable domain, with remaining parts taken from reference TRBV7-2 and TRBJ2-1, reads GAGVSQSPSNKVTEKGKDVELRCDPISGHTALYWYRQSLGQGLEFLIYFQGNSAPDKSGLPSDRFSAERTGGSVSTLTIQRTQQEDSAVYLCASSPSFSSYNEQFFGPGTRLTVL.

The chain links TRBV6-5 to TRBJ2-1; TCRdb indicates TRBD2, and absent DNA this call remains unverified. Germline values: CDR1 MNHEY, CDR2 SVGAGI. The CDR3 runs 16 residues. This CDR3 is CASSYSILAGGREQFF.

The chain has TRBV7-2 and TRBJ1-1; TCRdb returns TRBD1, unconfirmable since there is no DNA. CDR3 length equals 16 residues. Per germline, CDR1 SGHTA and CDR2 FQGNSA. CDR3 residues: CASSYNSGTGNTEAFF.

V and J are TRBV5-6 and TRBJ2-5; without DNA, the TCRdb call of TRBD2 cannot be checked. From germline, CDR1 is SGHDT and CDR2 YYEEEE. The CDR3 totals 15 residues. The CDR3 here is CASSFRTSAQETQYF.

This chain uses TRBV10-2 with TRBJ1-5. CDR3 length: 15 amino acids. CDR1 and CDR2 (germline): WSHSY, SAAADI. The CDR3 here is CASSEYGGANQPQHF.

This chain links TRBV24-1 with TRBJ2-1; TCRdb names TRBD2, which stays unverified in the absence of DNA. CDR1 and CDR2 (germline): KGHDR, SFDVKD. The length of the CDR3 is 16 residues. CDR3 protein: CATSRPGLEIADEQFF.

The CDR3 sequence: CASSLTQGATYEQYF. The gene calls are TRBV28 and TRBJ2-7. The CDR3 runs to 15 residues. Germline V gene sequence: CDR1 MDHEN, CDR2 SYDVKM.

The chain has TRBV19 and TRBJ2-1; no DNA is available, so the TRBD1 call from TCRdb remains unchecked. The germline gives CDR1 LNHDA, CDR2 SQIVND (reference sequence). The CDR3 runs 17 residues. The CDR3 here is CASSSGDREVRANEQFF.

This chain links TRBV25-1 with TRBJ2-1; TCRdb indicates TRBD1, and absent DNA this call remains unverified. CDR1 is MGHDK and CDR2 is SYGVNS in the germline V gene. The CDR3 has 13 amino acids. The CDR3 here is CASSVWGVHEQFF.

The rearrangement uses TRBV29-1 and TRBJ2-2; TCRdb designates TRBD1, a call that cannot be tested without DNA. CDR1 and CDR2 (germline): SQVTM, ANQGSEA. There are 15 residues in the CDR3. The CDR3 reads CSVVEGQGVTGELFF.

The rearrangement joins TRBV6-1 to TRBJ2-7; TCRdb indicates TRBD1, and absent DNA this call remains unverified. Germline V gene sequence: CDR1 MNHNS, CDR2 SASEGT. This CDR3 has 15 residues. The CDR3 region is CASSEGIPPSYEQYF.

V is TRBV5-6 and J is TRBJ2-3; TCRdb outputs TRBD1, but without DNA this stays unchecked. The CDR3 consists of 15 residues. Per germline, CDR1 SGHDT and CDR2 YYEEEE. The chain's CDR3 is CASSSGTGGPDTQYF.

The chain combines TRBV5-1 with TRBJ2-2; the TCRdb D gene call, TRBD1, has no DNA to confirm it. CDR1 and CDR2 from the germline V gene are SGHRS and YFSETQ. This CDR3 has 15 amino acids. This CDR3 reads CASSSGTGLTGELFF.

V gene TRBV20-1 combines with J gene TRBJ2-1. From germline, CDR1 is DFQATT and CDR2 SNEGSKA (reference sequence). CDR3 size: 14 residues. The CDR3 region is CSARDPARRNEQFF.

The CDR3 is CASSSPGFGSDEQFF. The chain has TRBV7-6 and TRBJ2-1; TCRdb names TRBD1, which stays unverified in the absence of DNA. Germline CDR1 SGHVS, CDR2 FNYEAQ. The CDR3 contains 15 residues. Supplemented by reference TRBV7-6 and TRBJ2-1, the full variable domain reads GAGVSQSPRYKVTKRGQDVALRCDPISGHVSLYWYRQALGQGPEFLTYFNYEAQQDKSGLPNDRFSAERPEGSISTLTIQRTEQRDSAMYRCASSSPGFGSDEQFFGPGTRLTVL.

The chain uses TRBV7-3 and TRBJ2-1; TCRdb proposes TRBD2, but this gene call is untestable without DNA. Germline CDR1 and CDR2: SGHTA and FQGTGA. This CDR3 has 16 residues. CDR3 in amino acids: CASSLTLAGAYNEQFF.